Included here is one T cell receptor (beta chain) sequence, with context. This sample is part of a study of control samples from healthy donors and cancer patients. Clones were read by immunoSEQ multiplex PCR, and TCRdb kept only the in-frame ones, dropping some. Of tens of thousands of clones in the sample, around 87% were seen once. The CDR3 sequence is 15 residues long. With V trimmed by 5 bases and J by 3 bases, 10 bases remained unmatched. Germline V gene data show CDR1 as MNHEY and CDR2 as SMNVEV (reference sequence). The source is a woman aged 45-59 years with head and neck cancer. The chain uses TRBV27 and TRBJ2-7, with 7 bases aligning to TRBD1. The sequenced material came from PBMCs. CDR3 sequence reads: CASSPLQTGIYEQYF. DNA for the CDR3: TGTGCCAGCAGTCCCCTCCAGACAGGGATCTACGAGCAGTACTTC.